A selection of T cell receptor beta chains follows, all from one sample in a study of beta chain features in type 1 diabetes. Profiling relied on immunoSEQ multiplex PCR, and the TCRdb table lists in-frame clones only, not all of them. The sample consists of hundreds of thousands of clones, 13% of them appearing once. Sequenced: naive CD4+ T cells from blood. The receptor set was obtained from a man between 18 and 29 years old with type 1 diabetes. Each CDR3 is given with its conserved first and last residue. D genes are given only for firm matches. Rows may omit the clone size; those that give it use once, few, many or a size class.

size,V,D,J,DNA,CDR3
few,TRBV11-2,NA,TRBJ1-1,TGTGCCAGCAGCTTAGCGTGGAACACTGAAGCTTTCTTT,CASSLAWNTEAFF
NA,TRBV19,NA,TRBJ1-2,TGTGCCAGCATTACCGGGGCTTCGGTCGGTGGCTACACCTTC,CASITGASVGGYTF
NA,TRBV21-1,NA,TRBJ2-1,TGTGCCAGCAGCAAAGCGGCAACCGGGGGGCAGTACAATGAGCAGTTCTTC,CASSKAATGGQYNEQFF
few,TRBV9,NA,TRBJ2-5,TGTGCCAGCAGCGTAGAAGGGGTTTGGGAGACCCAGTACTTC,CASSVEGVWETQYF
few,TRBV12-5,NA,TRBJ1-2,TGTGCTAGTCGTTTTCCGGATGGCTACACCTTC,CASRFPDGYTF
NA,TRBV5-1,NA,TRBJ1-5,TGCGCCAGCAGCTTGGGCTCGGGTAGCAATCAGCCCCAGCATTTT,CASSLGSGSNQPQHF
few,TRBV25-1,TRBD1,TRBJ1-1,TGTGCCAGCAGTCCTCTAGGGGGGAGGGACAGGGGTCCAGCTTTCTTT,CASSPLGGRDRGPAFF
NA,TRBV7-2,TRBD1,TRBJ1-5,TGTGCCAGCAGCCGAGGACAGGGGGCAGGTCAGCCCCAGCATTTT,CASSRGQGAGQPQHF
few,TRBV6-5,TRBD2,TRBJ2-3,TGTGCCAGCAGTTACACTAGCGGGGGCAGCTGGGATACGCAGTATTTT,CASSYTSGGSWDTQYF
few,TRBV4-1,NA,TRBJ2-5,TGCGCCAGCAGCCAGGTGCAACCCTCGACGGGATTCCAAGAGACCCAGTACTTC,CASSQVQPSTGFQETQYF
NA,TRBV7-2,NA,TRBJ2-7,TGTGCCAGCAGTCCTACAGGGAAGAGCTCCTACGAGCAGTACTTC,CASSPTGKSSYEQYF
NA,TRBV7-9,NA,TRBJ1-5,TGTGCCAGCAGCCAGGGGCGGGAACAGCCCCAGCATTTT,CASSQGREQPQHF
few,TRBV5-4,TRBD2,TRBJ2-1,TGTGCCAGCAGGCCGACACTAGCGGGGGCCTCCTACAATGAGCAGTTCTTC,CASRPTLAGASYNEQFF
NA,TRBV10-3,TRBD1,TRBJ2-1,TGTGCCATCAGCTACCCAGGGGGAAGCTACAATGAGCAGTTCTTC,CAISYPGGSYNEQFF
few,TRBV28,NA,TRBJ1-1,TGTGCCAGCAGTAAGTACGGTGAAGCTTTCTTT,CASSKYGEAFF
few,TRBV9,NA,TRBJ1-4,TGTGCCAGCAGCGTAGGAGGGGTGACGGGTGAAAAACTGTTTTTT,CASSVGGVTGEKLFF